This entry is about one TCR beta chain. Its antigen is undetermined. These data originate in a study of cytomegalovirus exposure and HLA in healthy donors. Notes on the study in general: It was 164 TCR beta chains that were listed as cytomegalovirus-associated. The tendency of first-cohort TCR clusters to co-occur in the roughly 110 validation repertoires was the finding of a later analysis.

Produced via immunoSEQ multiplex PCR; TCRdb's table is partial and in-frame only. The sample records 150,000 to 200,000 clones, roughly 82% being singletons. CDR1 and CDR2 from the germline V gene are SGHRS and YFSETQ. The CDR3 loop spans 13 amino acids. After removal of 2 bases from V and 10 bases from J, the junction contained 7 bases not matched to a gene. This TCR was recovered from a man between 18 and 29 years old in good health and CMV-seropositive. J is TRBJ1-2 and V is TRBV5-1; 8 nucleotides match TRBD1. Sequenced material: PBMCs. CDR3 protein: CASSLGGQEVYTF. DNA of the CDR3: TGCGCCAGCAGCTTAGGGGGACAGGAGGTCTACACCTTC.